Below are 2 T cell receptor beta chains sequenced from a single sample in a study of early T cells in non-severe SARS-CoV-2 infection. From the 5' RACE reads, TCRdb called clonotypes with MiXCR, one entry per CDR3 protein. The profile shows approximately 56,000 distinct CDR3 sequences, under 12% of them singletons. The sequenced sample was whole blood. These receptors came from an adult who was a healthcare worker with PCR-confirmed SARS-CoV-2 infection or an uninfected control (not recorded which).

This clonotype came up a few times. The chain employs TRBV12-5 and TRBJ2-2, with TRBD2 identical over 11 bases. Germline CDR1 LGHNT, CDR2 FRNRAP. J gave up 1 base and V 6 bases, and 13 bases lay outside the gene matches. This CDR3 spans 19 amino acids. DNA of the CDR3: TGTGCTAGTGGCCTCGGTGACGGGACTAGCGGAAAGAACACCGGGGAGCTGTTTTTT. It is translated as CASGLGDGTSGKNTGELFF. Combining the CDR3 with reference TRBV12-5 and TRBJ2-2 gives the whole variable domain DARVTQTPRHKVTEMGQEVTMRCQPILGHNTVFWYRQTMMQGLELLAYFRNRAPLDDSGMPKDRFSAEMPDATLATLKIQPSEPRDSAVYFCASGLGDGTSGKNTGELFFGEGSRLTVL.

Turning to this clonotype: This may be a read error, as it is one base from a much larger clone. V usage is TRBV15 and J usage is TRBJ2-2; 9 nucleotides match TRBD2. CDR3 length equals 16 residues. Germline V gene sequence: CDR1 LNHNV, CDR2 YYDKDF (reference sequence). The CDR3 region has the DNA TGTGCCACCAGCAGACCCCTAGCGGGACACACCAGGGAGCTGTTTTTT. As protein: CATSRPLAGHTRELFF.